This T cell receptor (beta chain) was recorded in a study of beta chain features in type 1 diabetes (dated by TCRdb to the late 2010s). For the wider study: Patients and healthy donors did not differ in mean age, gender distribution, total cell number or subset yield. A total of 85 million to 140 million sorted cells were examined across all samples, and a strong correlation was observed between cell number per subset and RNA yield. In the study, TCRB repertoires of sorted circulating CD4+ T cell subsets from recently diagnosed type 1 diabetes patients were compared with those of matched healthy donors. Regulatory and stem cell-like memory subsets were obtained from only 8 patients and roughly eight healthy donors, while naive and central memory subsets were obtained from all 30 or so donors. Study-wide findings and limitations: A moderate but significant shortening of TCRB CDR3 length was observed in type 1 diabetes patients in all four CD4+ subsets. Because cDNA was sequenced instead of genomic DNA, activated cells with high expression could be over-represented, although the groups did not differ in activation or CD3 levels. At VDJ recombination sites, patients with type 1 diabetes made fewer insertions and deleted more nucleotides, a pattern implying thymic rearrangement abnormalities. Shorter templates might be favored by PCR, yet because patient and control samples were amplified and corrected together, any such skew would affect both groups equally. HLA sub-analyses involved small numbers of individuals, so any influence of HLA type on TCRB rearrangement remained unresolved. Naive, central memory and regulatory TCRB repertoires appeared more similar among patients than among healthy donors.

Comment on this clone: Its recognized antigen is unknown. Base-call qualities are not available, and no considerably larger clone is one nucleotide away.

Each donor gave one peripheral blood draw, averaging roughly 0.11 L, which was collected into heparinised tubes. A BD FACSAria II was used to sort naive, central memory, regulatory and stem cell-like memory CD4+ T cells with a panel that included CD45RO, CCR7, CD25, CD127, CD95 and CD27. Every sorted population had a purity above 95%. Right away, PBMCs were isolated by Lymphoprep density gradient centrifugation and were stained directly, with no culture step. So that batch effects would be minimized, each experiment stained and sorted samples in pairs, pairing one healthy donor with one patient. All of the isolated RNA was reverse transcribed with the High Capacity cDNA Reverse Transcription Kit, so expressed TCRB transcripts were sequenced. Deep immunoSEQ sequencing was performed on naive, central memory and regulatory T cell samples, with an average of approximately 3.9 million total reads per sample. Sorted cells were lysed in RLT buffer and RNA was extracted with DNase-treated RNeasy Micro or Mini kits, depending on cell number. Each cell subset was processed separately to prevent cross-contamination, with patient and healthy donor samples processed together. TCRB sequences were amplified from cDNA with the immunoSEQ multiplex PCR, producing 87-bp fragments spanning the CDR3 region. The amplicons were sequenced using the Illumina HiSeq platform. The authors processed their data as follows. Synthetic template baselines were used to correct PCR bias computationally, reads within Hamming distance 2 were collapsed together, and singletons that could not be merged were discarded. Reads were aligned against IMGT to assign V, D and J genes, CDR3 length and insertions or deletions at six rearrangement sites. Within each subset, clonotype counts were normalized to sorted cell number, and only after that were true diversity and Gini coefficients computed with the tcR R package. Repertoire sharing was quantified using the overlap coefficient calculated on TCRB nucleotide sequences. Out-of-frame TCRB sequences from naive cells were analyzed to stand in for the pre-selection repertoire. TCRdb's version of the immuneACCESS table is confined to in-frame rearrangements and falls short of the full clone set. An unresolved V gene accounts for under half of the shortfall where checked; the remainder is of unknown origin. The V and J calls and clone size were taken over from that table, and D and trimming were inferred from the DNA. The sample profile shows about 250,000 clones; approximately 10% of them were found once. Around 0.017% of the sample rests with the top ten.

Sequences KGHSH (CDR1) and LQKENI (CDR2) are obtained from the germline V gene. V lost 3 bases and J lost 4 bases, and the count of bases not matched to a germline gene is 2. The CDR3 runs 13 amino acids, cysteine and phenylalanine included. Just CDR3 DNA is preserved here, 39 bases in frame from base 1. The source is a man aged 25 to 45 with type 1 diabetes. The sequence is built from TRBV18 and TRBJ2-5, and TRBD1 aligns with 7 junction nucleotides. Sequencing was performed on naive CD4+ T cells from blood. The cell subset or site tag for this specimen amounts to: true naive CD4+ T cells. The CDR3 in this case is CASSPGDRETQYF. At the DNA level, the sequence is TGTGCCAGCTCACCGGGGGACAGAGAGACCCAGTACTTC.